The next 21 T cell receptor beta chains were all read from a single sample in a study of neurological immune-mediated disorders. Each CDR3 protein is one row after TCRdb ran MiXCR on the 5' RACE reads. There are around 64,000 distinct CDR3 sequences in the sample; 3.2% occur only once, and less than 5.5% lies in the top ten. The material sequenced was PBMCs. These receptors originate from a woman between 50 and 59 years old with multiple sclerosis.

This clonotype was picked up many times. The gene calls are TRBV5-6 and TRBJ2-5; 7 bases agree with TRBD1. This CDR3 contains 14 residues. V lost 2 bases, J lost 5 bases, and 6 bases stayed unmatched. The germline V gene encodes CDR1 SGHDT and CDR2 YYEEEE. The CDR3 sequence is CASSLQGIGETQYF. DNA for the CDR3: TGTGCCAGCAGCTTACAGGGGATCGGGGAGACCCAGTACTTC.

This clonotype showed up many times. The chain joins TRBV5-6 to TRBJ2-7, with TRBD1 matching over 10 bases. Trimming took 4 bases from V and 4 from J; bases not matched to a gene: 5. Per germline, CDR1 SGHDT and CDR2 YYEEEE. The CDR3 loop spans 14 amino acids. The CDR3 loop reads CASSAWTGGYEQYV. The CDR3 DNA reads TGTGCCAGCAGCGCCTGGACAGGGGGTTACGAGCAGTACGTC.

This clonotype showed up many times. The chain carries TRBV20-1 and TRBJ2-7, with TRBD2 as a possible D gene (6 bases). This CDR3 has 12 amino acids. Germline V gene sequence: CDR1 DFQATT, CDR2 SNEGSKA (reference sequence). V dropped 5 bases and J dropped 6 bases, with 14 bases sitting between them. The CDR3 nucleotides are TGCAGTGCTTACGGGGGAGCCGGCGAGCAGTACGTC. This encodes CSAYGGAGEQYV.

This clonotype was seen ten or more times. For the CDR3, the DNA is TGCAGTGCTAGTAGCCCCCAGGGGCCTGAGGAGACCCAGTACTTC. Its protein product is CSASSPQGPEETQYF. J is TRBJ2-5 and V is TRBV20-1; D is possibly TRBD1 (6 bases). The CDR3 length is 15 residues. In germline, CDR1 is DFQATT, CDR2 SNEGSKA (reference sequence). Trimming took 3 bases from V and 5 from J, leaving 19 bases between them.

This clonotype was seen many times. The chain uses TRBV5-1 and TRBJ2-2, with D tentatively TRBD2 (5 bases). The germline V gene encodes CDR1 SGHRS and CDR2 YFSETQ. The CDR3 spans 14 residues. V lost 0 bases, J lost 7 bases, and 10 bases lay in between. CDR3 sequence reads: CASSLARGNGELFF. The CDR3 DNA reads as TGCGCCAGCAGCTTGGCCCGAGGGAACGGGGAGCTGTTTTTT.

This clonotype was counted ten times or more. The chain has TRBV20-1 and TRBJ1-1; D perhaps matches TRBD1 (5 bases). The CDR3 sequence is 14 residues long. The V and J ends lost 3 bases and 4 bases respectively, with 15 bases between them. In germline, CDR1 is DFQATT, CDR2 SNEGSKA (reference sequence). CDR3 DNA: TGCAGTGCTAGGAGCGGGACCGGGGGCACTGAAGCTTTCTTT. Protein: CSARSGTGGTEAFF.

This clonotype appeared many times. The CDR3 nucleotides are TGTGCCAACCAAGCAGTTCCTCTCTCTGGGGCCAACGTCCTGACTTTC. It yields the protein CANQAVPLSGANVLTF. The V gene is TRBV7-9, the J gene TRBJ2-6; D remains unclear. The CDR3 totals 16 residues. V dropped 10 bases and J dropped 0 bases, with 16 bases sitting between them. Germline V gives CDR1 SEHNR, CDR2 FQNEAQ (reference sequence).

This clonotype was counted ten times or more. V is TRBV10-3 and J is TRBJ1-3, with unresolved D. Trimming took off 11 bases at V and 2 bases at J, with 10 bases between the two ends. Germline V gene lookup returns CDR1 ENHRY and CDR2 SYGVKD. The CDR3 consists of 12 residues. CDR3 nucleotide sequence: TGTGCCGTACGGACGACTGGAAACACCATATATTTT. It encodes CAVRTTGNTIYF.

This clonotype has ten or more counts. The V call is TRBV12-3 or TRBV12-4, the J call TRBJ1-2; TRBD1 aligns across 8 bases. The CDR3 consists of 12 residues. V lost 6 bases, J lost 10 bases, and 7 bases stayed unmatched. As DNA, the CDR3 is TGTGCCAGCAGGTTAAAACAGGGGGTCTACACCTTC. This translates into CASRLKQGVYTF.

This clonotype was found many times. The chain couples TRBV25-1 to TRBJ2-3; D is undetermined. V lost 6 bases to trimming and J lost 0 bases, with 10 bases between them. Germline-derived CDR1 and CDR2 are MGHDK and SYGVNS. This CDR3 region has 14 residues. The CDR3 loop reads CASRNRDSTDTQYF. In nucleotides, the CDR3 is TGTGCCAGCAGGAACCGAGACAGCACAGATACGCAGTATTTT.

At least ten counts were recorded for this clonotype. The chain recombines TRBV20-1 with TRBJ2-1; D possibly corresponds to TRBD2 (6 bases). The CDR3 is 14 residues long. The V gene's germline CDR1 is DFQATT and CDR2 SNEGSKA (reference sequence). The V end was cut by 6 bases, the J end by 6 bases, with 18 bases between. CDR3 sequence: CSAPGPSAGNEQFF. The DNA of the CDR3 is TGCAGTGCCCCCGGGCCTAGCGCCGGCAATGAGCAGTTCTTC.

This clonotype has more than one count but fewer than ten. The chain links TRBV19 to TRBJ1-4, with a tentative D call TRBD1 (5 bases). This CDR3 is 13 amino acids long. Germline values: CDR1 LNHDA, CDR2 SQIVND (reference sequence). With 7 bases removed from V and 8 bases from J, the gap between germline ends came to 14 bases. CDR3 sequence: CASNQGGGEKLFF. The CDR3 nucleotides are TGTGCCAGTAACCAGGGAGGAGGGGAAAAACTGTTTTTT.

In this sample, this clonotype turned up a few times. This chain links TRBV28 with TRBJ2-3; 7 bases map to TRBD1. This CDR3 contains 17 residues. The ends lost 5 bases at V and 4 bases at J; junction bases unmatched: 15. The germline V gene has CDR1 MDHEN and CDR2 SYDVKM. The DNA for the CDR3 is TGTGCCAGCAGTGGGGGTAAAGGGGGCTTGGAGGCAGATACGCAGTATTTT. This gives the protein CASSGGKGGLEADTQYF.

This clonotype appeared many times. This chain links TRBV6-6 with TRBJ1-1, with 7 bases lining up with TRBD1. There are 14 residues in the CDR3. Germline V gives CDR1 MNHNY, CDR2 SVGAGI (reference sequence). The trim removed 9 bases at V and 7 bases at J, leaving 14 bases unmatched. CDR3 nucleotides: TGTGCCAGTACTGATGGGCCAGGGGGATTTGAAGCTTTCTTT. It is translated as CASTDGPGGFEAFF.

Many counts were recorded for this clonotype. The chain is built from TRBV12-3 or TRBV12-4 and TRBJ1-2, with D maybe TRBD1 (5 bases). This CDR3 region has 13 residues. V gave up 0 bases and J gave up 8 bases, with 10 bases separating them. The CDR3 bases are TGTGCCAGCAGTTTAGCGACAGAGAGCGGCTACACCTTC. Translated: CASSLATESGYTF.

This clonotype has ten or more counts. This rearrangement joins TRBV20-1 to TRBJ1-6, with D perhaps matching TRBD1 (6 bases). The CDR3 length is 16 residues. Looked up from germline, CDR1 is DFQATT and CDR2 is SNEGSKA (reference sequence). V lost 3 bases to trimming and J lost 9 bases, with 21 bases between them. The CDR3 nucleotides are TGCAGTGCTAGTCCCCTGACCAGGAGGGGGTCTTCACCCCTCCACTTT. As protein: CSASPLTRRGSSPLHF.

This clonotype has ten or more counts. The DNA for the CDR3 is TGTGCCAGCGGGCCGGTAGGAACCGCGAACACCGGGGAGCTGTTTTTT. It yields the protein CASGPVGTANTGELFF. This chain uses TRBV6-6 with TRBJ2-2; no definite D call. Per germline, CDR1 MNHNY and CDR2 SVGAGI (reference sequence). The CDR3 loop spans 16 amino acids. V shed 8 bases and J shed 0 bases, with 16 bases lying between them.

There are many counts of this clonotype. This chain connects TRBV7-2 to TRBJ2-1; either TRBD1 or TRBD2 may supply D (6 bases each). The CDR3 totals 15 residues. Trimming took off 5 bases at V and 0 bases at J, with 11 bases between the two ends. In germline, CDR1 is SGHTA, CDR2 FQGNSA. The CDR3, as DNA: TGTGCCAGCAGCGAGGGGGGCCTCTCCTACAATGAGCAGTTCTTC. It yields the protein CASSEGGLSYNEQFF.

The table lists this clonotype with many counts. The chain has TRBV5-1 and TRBJ2-3; TRBD1 agrees at 7 bases. CDR1 and CDR2 from the germline V gene are SGHRS and YFSETQ. The CDR3 is 14 residues long. The V gene end was trimmed by 5 bases and the J gene end by 0 bases; junction bases not matched to a gene: 3. CDR3 sequence reads: CASRGQTSTDTQYF. CDR3 DNA sequence: TGCGCCAGCAGGGGACAGACTAGCACAGATACGCAGTATTTT. The variable domain in full, with the rest retrieved from reference TRBV5-1 and TRBJ2-3, is KAGVTQTPRYLIKTRGQQVTLSCSPISGHRSVSWYQQTPGQGLQFLFEYFSETQRNKGNFPGRFSGRQFSNSRSEMNVSTLELGDSALYLCASRGQTSTDTQYFGPGTRLTVL.

In this sample, this clonotype turned up many times. The chain recombines TRBV9 with TRBJ1-3; a possible D gene is TRBD1 (5 bases). The length of the CDR3 is 21 residues. The V end lost 3 bases, the J end lost 0 bases, and 28 bases lay between the germline ends. From germline, CDR1 is SGDLS and CDR2 YYNGEE. The CDR3 nucleotides are TGTGCCAGCAGCGATGCGACAGCACCACCATCGCCGAATTACTCTGGAAACACCATATATTTT. This translates into CASSDATAPPSPNYSGNTIYF.

Details on this clonotype: A much larger clone differs by one base, so this may be a read error. Since the CDR3 does not end with the conserved phenylalanine or tryptophan, this likely comes from a read error. The rearrangement links TRBV6-1 to TRBJ1-3, with D perhaps matching TRBD1 (6 bases). Germline loops: CDR1 MNHNS, CDR2 SASEGT. The V and J ends lost 0 bases and 1 base respectively, with 7 bases between them. CDR3 size: 15 residues. Here the CDR3 DNA reads TGTGCCAGCAGTGAAGCTACAGGGTCTGGAAACACCATATATGTT. This codes for CASSEATGSGNTIYV.